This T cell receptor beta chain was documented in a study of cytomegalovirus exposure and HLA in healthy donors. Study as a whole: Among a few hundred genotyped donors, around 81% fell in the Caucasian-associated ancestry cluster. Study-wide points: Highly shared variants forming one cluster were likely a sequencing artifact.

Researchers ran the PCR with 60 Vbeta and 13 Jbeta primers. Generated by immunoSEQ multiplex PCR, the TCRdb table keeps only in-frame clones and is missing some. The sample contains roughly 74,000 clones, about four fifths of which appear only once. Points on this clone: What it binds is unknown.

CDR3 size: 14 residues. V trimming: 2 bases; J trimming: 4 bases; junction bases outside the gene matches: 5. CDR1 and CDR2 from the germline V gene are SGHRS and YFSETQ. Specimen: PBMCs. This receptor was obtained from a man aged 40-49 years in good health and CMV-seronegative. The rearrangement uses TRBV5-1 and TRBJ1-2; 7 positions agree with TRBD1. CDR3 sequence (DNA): TGCGCCAGCAGCTTCTCGGCAGGGGGCTATGGCTACACCTTC. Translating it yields CASSFSAGGYGYTF.